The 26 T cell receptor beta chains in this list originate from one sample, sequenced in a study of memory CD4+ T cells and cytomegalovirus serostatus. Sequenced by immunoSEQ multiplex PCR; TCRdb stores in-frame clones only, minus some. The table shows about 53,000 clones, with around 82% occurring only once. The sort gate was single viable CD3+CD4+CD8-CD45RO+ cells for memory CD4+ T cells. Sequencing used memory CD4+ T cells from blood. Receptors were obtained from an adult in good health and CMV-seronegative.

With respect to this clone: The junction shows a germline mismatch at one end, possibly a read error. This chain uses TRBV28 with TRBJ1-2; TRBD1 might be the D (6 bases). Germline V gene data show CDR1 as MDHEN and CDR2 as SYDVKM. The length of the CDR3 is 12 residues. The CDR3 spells CASSSRWGATPF. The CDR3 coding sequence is TGTGCCAGCAGTTCCCGGTGGGGGGCTACCCCCTTC.

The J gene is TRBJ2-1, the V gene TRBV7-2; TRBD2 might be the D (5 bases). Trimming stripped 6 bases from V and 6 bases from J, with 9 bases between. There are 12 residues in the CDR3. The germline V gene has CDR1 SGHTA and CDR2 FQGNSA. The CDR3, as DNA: TGTGCCAGCAGTCGGGAACGCAATGAGCAGTTCTTC. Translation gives CASSRERNEQFF.

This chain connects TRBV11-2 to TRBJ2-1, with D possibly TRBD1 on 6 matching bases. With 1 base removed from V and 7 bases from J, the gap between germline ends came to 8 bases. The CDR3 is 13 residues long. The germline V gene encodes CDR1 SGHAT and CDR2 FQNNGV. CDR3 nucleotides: TGTGCCAGCAGCTTAGTCGGACAGAATGAGCAGTTCTTC. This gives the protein CASSLVGQNEQFF.

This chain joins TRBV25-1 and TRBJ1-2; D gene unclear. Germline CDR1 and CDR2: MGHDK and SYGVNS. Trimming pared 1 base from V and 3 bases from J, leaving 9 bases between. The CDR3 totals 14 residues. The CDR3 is CASSEFRTDYGYTF. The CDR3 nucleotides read TGTGCCAGCAGTGAATTCAGGACGGACTATGGCTACACCTTC.

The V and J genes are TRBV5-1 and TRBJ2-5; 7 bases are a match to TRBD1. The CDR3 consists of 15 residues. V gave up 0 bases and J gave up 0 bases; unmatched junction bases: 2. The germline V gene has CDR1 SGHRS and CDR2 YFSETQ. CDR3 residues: CASSLVGQNQETQYF. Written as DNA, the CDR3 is TGCGCCAGCAGCTTGGTGGGACAGAACCAAGAGACCCAGTACTTC.

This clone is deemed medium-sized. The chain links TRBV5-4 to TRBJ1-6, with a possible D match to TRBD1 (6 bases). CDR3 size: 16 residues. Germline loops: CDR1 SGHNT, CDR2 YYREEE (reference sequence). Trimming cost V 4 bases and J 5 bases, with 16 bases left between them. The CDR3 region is CASSPDSPGNNSPLHF. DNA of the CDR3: TGTGCCAGCAGCCCGGACAGCCCGGGCAATAATTCACCCCTCCACTTT.

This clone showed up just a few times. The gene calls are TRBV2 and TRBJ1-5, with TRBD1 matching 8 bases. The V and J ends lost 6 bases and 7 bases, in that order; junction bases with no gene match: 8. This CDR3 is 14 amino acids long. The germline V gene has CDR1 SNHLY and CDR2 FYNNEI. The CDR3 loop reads CASSGQGVWQPQHF. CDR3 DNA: TGTGCCAGCAGCGGACAGGGTGTATGGCAGCCCCAGCATTTT.

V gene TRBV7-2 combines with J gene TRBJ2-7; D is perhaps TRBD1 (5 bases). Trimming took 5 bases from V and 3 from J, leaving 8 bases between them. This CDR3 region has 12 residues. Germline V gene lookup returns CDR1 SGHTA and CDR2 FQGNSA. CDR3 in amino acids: CASSPTGYEQYF. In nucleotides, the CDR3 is TGTGCCAGCAGCCCTACAGGCTACGAGCAGTACTTC.

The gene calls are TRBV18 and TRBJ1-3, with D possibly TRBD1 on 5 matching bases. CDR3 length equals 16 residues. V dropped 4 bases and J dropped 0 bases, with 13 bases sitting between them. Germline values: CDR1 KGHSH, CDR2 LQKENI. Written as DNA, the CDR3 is TGTGCCAGCTCACTGAACTTCGACAGCTCTGGAAACACCATATATTTT. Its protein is CASSLNFDSSGNTIYF.

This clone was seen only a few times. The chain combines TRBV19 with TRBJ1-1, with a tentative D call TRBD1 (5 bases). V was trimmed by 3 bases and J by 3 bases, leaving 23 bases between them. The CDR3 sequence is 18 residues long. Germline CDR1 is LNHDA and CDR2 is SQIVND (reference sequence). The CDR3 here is CASSIRGVGGSSYTEAFF. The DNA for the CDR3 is TGTGCCAGTAGTATTCGAGGGGTAGGAGGGTCGAGTTACACTGAAGCTTTCTTT.

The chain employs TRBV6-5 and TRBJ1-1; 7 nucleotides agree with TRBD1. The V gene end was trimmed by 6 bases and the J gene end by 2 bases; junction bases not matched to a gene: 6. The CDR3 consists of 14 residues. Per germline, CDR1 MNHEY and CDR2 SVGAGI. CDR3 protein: CASRPRQGNTEAFF. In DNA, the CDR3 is TGTGCCAGCAGGCCGAGACAGGGAAACACTGAAGCTTTCTTT.

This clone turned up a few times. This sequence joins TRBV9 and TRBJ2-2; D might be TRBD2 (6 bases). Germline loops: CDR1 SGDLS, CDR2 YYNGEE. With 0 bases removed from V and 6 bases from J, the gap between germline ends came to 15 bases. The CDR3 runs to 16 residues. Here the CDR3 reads CASSVDPGRGAGELFF. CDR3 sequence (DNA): TGTGCCAGCAGCGTAGATCCAGGGCGGGGCGCCGGGGAGCTGTTTTTT.

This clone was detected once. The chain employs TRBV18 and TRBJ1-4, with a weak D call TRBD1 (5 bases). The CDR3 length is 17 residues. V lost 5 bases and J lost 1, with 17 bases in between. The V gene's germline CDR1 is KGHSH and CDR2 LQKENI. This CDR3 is CASSSNSAQGTNEKLFF. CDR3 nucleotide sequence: TGTGCCAGCTCATCGAACAGCGCCCAGGGAACTAATGAAAAACTGTTTTTT.

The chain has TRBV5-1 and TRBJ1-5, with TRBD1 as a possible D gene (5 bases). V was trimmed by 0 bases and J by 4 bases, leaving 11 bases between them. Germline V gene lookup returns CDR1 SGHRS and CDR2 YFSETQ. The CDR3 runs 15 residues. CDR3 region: CASSLDGGGNQPQHF. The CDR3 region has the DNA TGCGCCAGCAGCTTGGATGGGGGGGGGAATCAGCCCCAGCATTTT.

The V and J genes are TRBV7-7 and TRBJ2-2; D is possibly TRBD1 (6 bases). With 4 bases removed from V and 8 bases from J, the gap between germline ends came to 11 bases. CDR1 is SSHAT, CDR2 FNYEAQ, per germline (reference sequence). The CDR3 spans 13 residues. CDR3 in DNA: TGTGCCAGCAGCTACAGGGTAGGGGGGGAGCTGTTTTTT. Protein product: CASSYRVGGELFF.

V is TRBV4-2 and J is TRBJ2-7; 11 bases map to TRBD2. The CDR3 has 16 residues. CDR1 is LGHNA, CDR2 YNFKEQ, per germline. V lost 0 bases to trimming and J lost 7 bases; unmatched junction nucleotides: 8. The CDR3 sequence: CASSQEIAGGPREQYF. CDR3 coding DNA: TGTGCCAGCAGCCAAGAAATAGCGGGGGGGCCCAGGGAGCAGTACTTC.

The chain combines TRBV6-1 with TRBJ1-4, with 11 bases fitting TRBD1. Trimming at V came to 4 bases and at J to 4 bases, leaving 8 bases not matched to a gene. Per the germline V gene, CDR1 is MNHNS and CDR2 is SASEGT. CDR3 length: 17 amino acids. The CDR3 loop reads CASSGGQGVGGNEKLFF. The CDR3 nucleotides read TGTGCCAGCAGTGGGGGACAGGGGGTTGGGGGTAATGAAAAACTGTTTTTT.

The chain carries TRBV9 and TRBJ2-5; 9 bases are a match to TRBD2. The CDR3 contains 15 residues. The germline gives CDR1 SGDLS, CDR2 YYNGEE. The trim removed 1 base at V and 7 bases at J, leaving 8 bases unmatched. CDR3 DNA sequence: TGTGCCAGCAGCGTATATATAGCGGGGGTGGCGACCCAGTACTTC. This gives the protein CASSVYIAGVATQYF.

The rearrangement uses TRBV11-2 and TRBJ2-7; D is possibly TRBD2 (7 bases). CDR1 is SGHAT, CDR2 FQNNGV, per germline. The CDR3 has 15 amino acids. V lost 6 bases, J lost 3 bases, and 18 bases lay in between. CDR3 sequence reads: CASRTTAGADYEQYF. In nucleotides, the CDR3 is TGTGCCAGCAGAACAACGGCGGGGGCAGACTACGAGCAGTACTTC.

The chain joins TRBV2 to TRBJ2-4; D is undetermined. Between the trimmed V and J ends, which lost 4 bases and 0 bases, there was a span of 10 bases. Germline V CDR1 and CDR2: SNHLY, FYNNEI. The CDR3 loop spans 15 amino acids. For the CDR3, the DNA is TGTGCCAGCAGTGCTTCTCTTCTAGCCAAAAACATTCAGTACTTC. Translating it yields CASSASLLAKNIQYF.

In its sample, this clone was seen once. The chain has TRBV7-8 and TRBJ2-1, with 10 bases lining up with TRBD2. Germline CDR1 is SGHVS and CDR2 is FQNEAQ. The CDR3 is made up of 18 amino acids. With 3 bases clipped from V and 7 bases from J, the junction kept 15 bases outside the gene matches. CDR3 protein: CASSFTGGNSGGKNEQFF. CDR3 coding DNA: TGTGCCAGCAGCTTCACAGGGGGGAATAGCGGGGGGAAAAATGAGCAGTTCTTC.

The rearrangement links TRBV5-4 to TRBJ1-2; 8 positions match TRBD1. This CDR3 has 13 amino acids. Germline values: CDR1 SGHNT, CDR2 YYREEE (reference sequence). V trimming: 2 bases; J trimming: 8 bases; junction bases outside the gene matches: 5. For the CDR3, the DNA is TGTGCCAGCAGCTTCCCAGGACAGGGAGGCTACACCTTC. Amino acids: CASSFPGQGGYTF.

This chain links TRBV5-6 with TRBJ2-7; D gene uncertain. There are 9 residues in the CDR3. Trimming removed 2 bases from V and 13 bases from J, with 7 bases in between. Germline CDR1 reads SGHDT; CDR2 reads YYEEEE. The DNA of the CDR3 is TGTGCCAGCAGCTTTGCACCTTACTTC. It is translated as CASSFAPYF.

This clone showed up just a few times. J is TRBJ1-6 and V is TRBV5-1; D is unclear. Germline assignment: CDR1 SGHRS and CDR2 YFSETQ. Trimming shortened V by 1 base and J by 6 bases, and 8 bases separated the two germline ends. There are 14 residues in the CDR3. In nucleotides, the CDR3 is TGCGCCAGCAGCTTGCTACAGATTAATTCACCCCTCCACTTT. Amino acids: CASSLLQINSPLHF.

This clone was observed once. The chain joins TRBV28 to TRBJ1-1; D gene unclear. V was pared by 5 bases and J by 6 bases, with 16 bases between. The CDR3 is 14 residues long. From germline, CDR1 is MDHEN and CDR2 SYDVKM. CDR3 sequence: CASSPSGQAAEAFF. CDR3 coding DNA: TGTGCCAGCAGTCCCTCCGGGCAGGCGGCTGAAGCTTTCTTT.

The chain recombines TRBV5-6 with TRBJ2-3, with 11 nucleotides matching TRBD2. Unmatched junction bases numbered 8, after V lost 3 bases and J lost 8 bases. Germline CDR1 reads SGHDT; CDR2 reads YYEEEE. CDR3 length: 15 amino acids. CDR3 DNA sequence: TGTGCCAGCAGCTCCACTAGCGGGGGTGGAATTACGCAGTATTTT. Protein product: CASSSTSGGGITQYF.